The next 21 T cell receptor beta chains were all read from a single sample in a study of cytomegalovirus exposure and HLA in healthy donors. Both 60 Vbeta primers and 13 Jbeta primers went into the PCR. The repertoire was sequenced with immunoSEQ multiplex PCR; TCRdb's copy has only in-frame clones and lacks some. The profile covers about 170,000 clones, with roughly 72% appearing a single time and approximately 2.2% taken by the ten largest. Sequences were obtained from PBMCs. These TCRs come from a woman younger than 45 in good health and CMV-seropositive.

V and J are TRBV19 and TRBJ1-1, with 8 bases fitting TRBD1. From germline, CDR1 is LNHDA and CDR2 SQIVND (reference sequence). V shed 4 bases and J 4 bases; nucleotides not matched to a gene: 8. CDR3 size: 15 residues. The CDR3 spells CASSKRTGNGTEAFF. CDR3 in DNA: TGTGCCAGTAGTAAAAGGACAGGGAATGGCACTGAAGCTTTCTTT. Combining the CDR3 with reference TRBV19 and TRBJ1-1 gives the whole variable domain DGGITQSPKYLFRKEGQNVTLSCEQNLNHDAMYWYRQDPGQGLRLIYYSQIVNDFQKGDIAEGYSVSREKKESFPLTVTSAQKNPTAFYLCASSKRTGNGTEAFFGQGTRLTVV.

As DNA, the CDR3 is TGTGCCAGCAGTTTTAACCCCCAGCGTGAAGCTTTCTTT. Its protein is CASSFNPQREAFF. The chain uses TRBV27 and TRBJ1-1; D gene ambiguous. CDR1 MNHEY and CDR2 SMNVEV come from the germline V gene (reference sequence). Deletions cut 3 bases from V and 7 bases from J, with 12 bases between. The CDR3 consists of 13 residues.

This clone was detected once. This chain uses TRBV6-5 with TRBJ2-7; D not certain. The germline V gene encodes CDR1 MNHEY and CDR2 SVGAGI. The CDR3 runs 15 residues. V lost 3 bases and J 1 base, leaving 13 bases between the germline ends. The CDR3 sequence is CASSYRTPGSYEQYF. In nucleotides, the CDR3 is TGTGCCAGCAGTTATCGCACACCAGGTTCCTACGAGCAGTACTTC.

CDR3 residues: CASSYDPSYEQYF. The CDR3 nucleotides read TGTGCCAGCAGCTACGATCCCAGCTACGAGCAGTACTTC. J is TRBJ2-7 and V is TRBV11-2, with unresolved D. The length of the CDR3 is 13 residues. Germline CDR1 SGHAT, CDR2 FQNNGV. Trimming cost V 4 bases and J 3 bases, with 10 bases left between them.

This clone was recorded a few times. CDR3 DNA sequence: TGTGCCAGCGGCCTAGGGGCAGATACGCAGTATTTT. Its translation: CASGLGADTQYF. The gene calls are TRBV2 and TRBJ2-3; a possible D gene is TRBD1 (5 bases). Trimming removed 8 bases from V and 4 bases from J, with 10 bases in between. The CDR3 sequence is 12 residues long. Germline V CDR1 and CDR2: SNHLY, FYNNEI. The full variable domain, rest sourced from reference TRBV2 and TRBJ2-3, is EPEVTQTPSHQVTQMGQEVILRCVPISNHLYFYWYRQILGQKVEFLVSFYNNEISEKSEIFDDQFSVERPDGSNFTLKIRSTKLEDSAMYFCASGLGADTQYFGPGTRLTVL.

The chain carries TRBV5-1 and TRBJ2-1; perhaps TRBD2 as D (6 bases). This CDR3 region has 15 residues. Germline-derived CDR1 and CDR2 are SGHRS and YFSETQ. V lost 3 bases to trimming and J lost 9 bases, with 19 bases between them. The CDR3 region has the DNA TGCGCCAGCAGCTCCAGTCAGGCTAGCGAGAGTGAGCAGTTCTTC. Its translation: CASSSSQASESEQFF. Full variable domain (missing parts from reference TRBV5-1 and TRBJ2-1): KAGVTQTPRYLIKTRGQQVTLSCSPISGHRSVSWYQQTPGQGLQFLFEYFSETQRNKGNFPGRFSGRQFSNSRSEMNVSTLELGDSALYLCASSSSQASESEQFFGPGTRLTVL.

The V gene is TRBV7-2, the J gene TRBJ2-6; D gene unclear. CDR3 length: 16 residues. Germline V gives CDR1 SGHTA, CDR2 FQGNSA. Trimming shortened V by 3 bases and J by 0 bases, and 9 bases separated the two germline ends. CDR3 bases: TGTGCCAGCAGCTTCTACCAAACCTCTGGGGCCAACGTCCTGACTTTC. This translates into CASSFYQTSGANVLTF.

The rearrangement links TRBV19 to TRBJ1-3, with D maybe TRBD1 (6 bases). This CDR3 contains 16 residues. Trimming took 3 bases from V and 2 from J, leaving 14 bases between them. Germline V lookup: CDR1 LNHDA, CDR2 SQIVND (reference sequence). The CDR3 DNA is TGTGCCAGTAGTATTGTAAGACAGGACCCTGGAAACACCATATATTTT. Amino acid sequence: CASSIVRQDPGNTIYF.

This clone was detected a few times. The gene calls are TRBV30 and TRBJ1-2; D may be TRBD1 (5 bases). Between the trimmed V and J ends, which lost 2 bases and 4 bases, there was a span of 14 bases. Germline CDR1 reads GTSNPN; CDR2 reads SVGIG (reference sequence). This CDR3 spans 14 amino acids. CDR3: CAWSKGSETYGYTF. DNA for the CDR3: TGTGCCTGGAGTAAGGGGTCGGAGACCTATGGCTACACCTTC.

The CDR3 nucleotides read TGTGCCAGCAGTCGAAACCTAGACTCAAACTATGGCTACACCTTC. This sequence encodes CASSRNLDSNYGYTF. The chain uses TRBV27 and TRBJ1-2; no clear D. The CDR3 spans 15 residues. Trimming pared 5 bases from V and 2 bases from J, leaving 15 bases between. Germline V gene sequence: CDR1 MNHEY, CDR2 SMNVEV (reference sequence).

This chain uses TRBV5-1 with TRBJ1-2; D is unresolved. The CDR3 contains 12 residues. Trimming removed 0 bases at V and 6 bases at J, with 6 bases between. Germline CDR1 and CDR2: SGHRS and YFSETQ. The CDR3 DNA follows: TGCGCCAGCAGCTTGGACGCGGATGGCTACACCTTC. Its protein product is CASSLDADGYTF.

The rearrangement links TRBV30 to TRBJ2-1, with TRBD1 identical over 10 bases. Germline values: CDR1 GTSNPN, CDR2 SVGIG (reference sequence). V dropped 5 bases and J dropped 7; count of bases not matched to a gene: 8. CDR3 size: 14 residues. In DNA form, the CDR3 reads TGTGCCTGGGTTGGACAGGGGGGGTCTAATGAGCAGTTCTTC. Protein: CAWVGQGGSNEQFF.

The gene calls are TRBV4-1 and TRBJ2-1; TRBD2 matches 10 bases. Losses at the gene ends were 0 bases for V and 5 bases for J; bases not matched to a gene: 10. Germline CDR1 and CDR2: MGHRA and YSYEKL. This CDR3 comprises 18 residues. The CDR3, as DNA: TGCGCCAGCAGCCAAGAACGGGGGACTAGCGTGCCGAACAATGAGCAGTTCTTC. Its translation: CASSQERGTSVPNNEQFF.

V gene TRBV25-1 combines with J gene TRBJ2-7; 9 nucleotides line up with TRBD1. CDR1 and CDR2 from the germline V gene are MGHDK and SYGVNS. V was clipped by 2 bases and J by 0 bases; unmatched bases: 2. CDR3 length: 15 amino acids. DNA of the CDR3: TGTGCCAGCAGTGAACCGGGACAGGGCTCCTACGAGCAGTACTTC. Amino acids: CASSEPGQGSYEQYF.

The chain couples TRBV6-1 to TRBJ2-1; no reliable D call. Germline CDR1 and CDR2: MNHNS and SASEGT. The CDR3 covers 13 residues. Trimming removed 7 bases at V and 2 bases at J, with 9 bases between. The CDR3 spells CASTRSTYNEQFF. The CDR3 nucleotides are TGTGCCAGCACAAGGAGTACCTACAATGAGCAGTTCTTC.

The CDR3 here is CASRWDTQSYEQYF. The CDR3 DNA follows: TGTGCCAGCAGGTGGGACACACAAAGCTACGAGCAGTACTTC. The rearrangement joins TRBV7-2 to TRBJ2-7, with D perhaps TRBD1 (6 bases). The V end was cut by 6 bases, the J end by 3 bases, with 15 bases between. CDR1 is SGHTA, CDR2 FQGNSA, per germline. CDR3 size: 14 residues.

The chain has TRBV19 and TRBJ2-7, with 7 bases lining up with TRBD1. The CDR3 is made up of 17 amino acids. The V and J ends lost 5 bases and 0 bases, in that order; junction bases with no gene match: 13. The germline V gene encodes CDR1 LNHDA and CDR2 SQIVND (reference sequence). The chain's CDR3 is CASSPLPRQGFSYEQYF. DNA for the CDR3: TGTGCCAGTAGTCCTCTACCCCGACAGGGTTTCTCCTACGAGCAGTACTTC.

In this sample, this clone turned up a few times. The rearrangement links TRBV11-2 to TRBJ2-7; 8 nucleotides match TRBD2. The ends lost 8 bases at V and 2 bases at J; junction bases unmatched: 8. The CDR3 is made up of 14 amino acids. Germline V gene sequence: CDR1 SGHAT, CDR2 FQNNGV. The CDR3 coding sequence is TGTGCCAGCGGGAGGGCGGGGGGTCCCTACGAGCAGTACTTC. This codes for CASGRAGGPYEQYF.

This clone was counted only a few times. The chain employs TRBV7-2 and TRBJ2-7; 10 nucleotides align to TRBD2. The germline V gene encodes CDR1 SGHTA and CDR2 FQGNSA. The CDR3 consists of 15 residues. V shed 4 bases and J 2 bases; nucleotides not matched to a gene: 5. The CDR3 DNA is TGTGCCAGCAGCTACCGGACTAGCGGCGCCTACGAGCAGTACTTC. Residues: CASSYRTSGAYEQYF.

The V call is TRBV15, the J call TRBJ1-5; 7 bases align to TRBD1. The CDR3 runs 15 residues. J was trimmed by 1 base and V by 4 bases; bases with no gene match: 4. Germline V gives CDR1 LNHNV, CDR2 YYDKDF (reference sequence). The CDR3 region has the DNA TGTGCCACCAGCAAGAGGGGACAGAGCAATCAGCCCCAGCATTTT. Translation gives CATSKRGQSNQPQHF.

The chain is built from TRBV4-3 and TRBJ1-4; maybe TRBD1 (5 bases). The CDR3 covers 15 residues. Germline V gives CDR1 LGHNA, CDR2 YSLEER. The ends were cut back, 3 bases at V and 8 bases at J, with 16 bases in the middle. The CDR3 loop is CASSQGRGGGEKLFF. The DNA of the CDR3 is TGCGCCAGCAGCCAGGGGAGGGGCGGAGGGGAAAAACTGTTTTTT.